This T cell receptor (beta chain) was sequenced during a study of OX40 agonist ivuxolimab in advanced cancers. Study overall: Dose-escalation patients were diagnosed with hepatocellular carcinoma, melanoma, renal cell cancer or head and neck cancer. From 23 to 79 years was the age range, with a mean of approximately 58 years, and about 83% were male. Regarding the study as a whole: CD8+ T cells (on average) carried more expanded clones than CD4+ T cells.

This CDR3 has 9 residues. The ends were cut back, 7 bases at V and 6 bases at J, with 4 bases in the middle. Per the germline V gene, CDR1 is DFQATT and CDR2 is SNEGSKA (reference sequence). TCRdb's copy holds only in-frame clones and misses some; the assay was immunoSEQ multiplex PCR. The sample shows 150,000 to 190,000 clones, roughly 94% of them seen only once. A note on this clone: Its antigen is unidentified.

Sequenced here: CD4+ or CD8+ T cells sorted from blood, sampled in a trial of the OX40 agonist ivuxolimab. This clonotype was sampled from an adult with an advanced solid tumor such as melanoma, head and neck, liver or kidney cancer. The chain couples TRBV20-1 to TRBJ2-4, with D unclear. The CDR3 spells CSVGNIQYF. In DNA, the CDR3 is TGCAGTGTGGGAAACATTCAGTACTTC.